This T cell receptor (beta chain) stems from a study of CD8+CD57+ T cells in acquired aplastic anemia. Overall study context: An average of about 3.2 ug of DNA was obtained from sorted CD4+ and CD8+ cells.

Germline CDR1 and CDR2: GTSNPN and SVGIG (reference sequence). V was cut by 1 base and J by 3 bases, with 10 bases left in between. The CDR3 runs 13 residues. This clonotype was seen ten or more times. TCR beta VDJ combinations and CDR3 sequences were profiled from genomic DNA. TCRdb fed the reads into MiXCR, producing one record per CDR3 protein. The data show about 110,000 distinct CDR3 sequences, 50% to 65% seen once. The material sequenced was sorted CD4+, CD8+, or CD8+CD57+ T cells (not recorded which) from PBMCs. This clonotype originated in a human donor in good health, serving as a control. The rearrangement links TRBV30 to TRBJ2-7, with TRBD1 as a possible D gene (5 bases). CDR3 loop: CAWSGQSYYEQYF. CDR3 sequence (DNA): TGTGCCTGGAGTGGACAGAGCTACTACGAGCAGTACTTC.